This record concerns one TCR beta chain sequence. Profiling relied on immunoSEQ multiplex PCR, and the TCRdb table lists in-frame clones only, not all of them. Here the sample spans about 110,000 clones, around nine tenths being singletons. The data were taken from a study of cytomegalovirus exposure and HLA in healthy donors. Germline V gene sequence: CDR1 LGHNA, CDR2 YSLEER. V shed 0 bases and J shed 4 bases, with 9 bases lying between them. The CDR3 totals 14 residues. Specimen: PBMCs. The chain joins TRBV4-3 to TRBJ1-1; D remains unclear. The TCR comes from a woman younger than 35 in good health and CMV-seronegative. CDR3 region: CASSQETRITEAFF. CDR3 sequence (DNA): TGCGCCAGCAGCCAAGAAACCAGGATCACTGAAGCTTTCTTT.